These 22 T cell receptor beta chains share one sample of origin, sequenced in a study of blood T cell repertoires in COVID-19. Clones were sequenced by immunoSEQ multiplex PCR, and TCRdb holds only the in-frame ones, with some missing. The repertoire has about 410,000 clones, 90% of them found once; the top ten carry under 0.7%. The sample consisted of PBMCs or T cells enriched from blood (not recorded which). These receptors originate from a man aged 18 to 30 who had recovered from COVID-19.

The chain joins TRBV24-1 to TRBJ2-1, with D hard to call. The CDR3 loop spans 13 amino acids. Trimming took off 1 base at V and 5 bases at J, with 5 bases between the two ends. The V gene's germline CDR1 is KGHDR and CDR2 SFDVKD. CDR3 region: CATSDFEDNEQFF. CDR3 sequence (DNA): TGTGCCACCAGTGATTTTGAGGACAATGAGCAGTTCTTC.

J is TRBJ2-5 and V is TRBV7-9; D is unresolved. Per the germline V gene, CDR1 is SEHNR and CDR2 is FQNEAQ (reference sequence). This CDR3 comprises 15 residues. With 2 bases removed from V and 1 base from J, the gap between germline ends came to 11 bases. CDR3 in amino acids: CASSLTLASQETQYF. The CDR3, as DNA: TGTGCCAGCAGCTTAACGTTGGCTTCCCAAGAGACCCAGTACTTC.

The rearrangement uses TRBV3-1 (or the pseudogene TRBV3-2) and TRBJ2-3; the D gene is possibly TRBD2 (6 bases). The CDR3 sequence is 14 residues long. Germline V gene sequence: CDR1 LGHDT, CDR2 YNNKEL (reference sequence). V was trimmed by 1 base and J by 8 bases, leaving 13 bases between them. CDR3 DNA: TGTGCCAGCAGCCAAGGGCCGGGCGGGGTTACGCAGTATTTT. It specifies CASSQGPGGVTQYF.

The chain couples TRBV2 to TRBJ1-2; 7 bases line up with TRBD1. Germline V gene data show CDR1 as SNHLY and CDR2 as FYNNEI. J gave up 3 bases and V 2 bases, and 3 bases lay outside the gene matches. The CDR3 sequence is 14 residues long. The CDR3 here is CASSEQGGDYGYTF. The CDR3, as DNA: TGTGCCAGCAGTGAACAGGGGGGTGACTATGGCTACACCTTC.

This clone was observed a single time. The V and J genes are TRBV5-4 and TRBJ2-3; 12 bases match TRBD2. The CDR3 has 15 amino acids. In germline, CDR1 is SGHNT, CDR2 YYREEE (reference sequence). V lost 0 bases to trimming and J lost 4 bases; unmatched junction nucleotides: 0. The CDR3 is CASSLGLAGADTQYF. CDR3 in DNA: TGTGCCAGCAGCTTGGGACTAGCGGGGGCAGATACGCAGTATTTT.

The chain employs TRBV5-1 and TRBJ2-2, with D possibly being TRBD2 (5 bases). Germline-derived CDR1 and CDR2 are SGHRS and YFSETQ. This CDR3 region has 13 residues. With 0 bases removed from V and 6 bases from J, the gap between germline ends came to 6 bases. CDR3 sequence (DNA): TGCGCCAGCAGCTTGGGACTATCCGGGGAGCTGTTTTTT. Its protein product is CASSLGLSGELFF.

Remarks on this clone: The same CDR3 also results from other DNA sequences found in this sample. CDR3 nucleotides: TGTGCCAGCAGTGGCGACAGGGGGCGTACTGAAGCTTTCTTT. Its translation is CASSGDRGRTEAFF. This rearrangement joins TRBV2 to TRBJ1-1; 10 bases match TRBD1. This CDR3 contains 14 residues. V was clipped by 4 bases and J by 5 bases; unmatched bases: 4. Germline assignment: CDR1 SNHLY and CDR2 FYNNEI.

The sample holds one count of this clone. V usage is TRBV5-6 and J usage is TRBJ1-2; D gene uncertain. The germline CDR1 and CDR2 sequences are SGHDT and YYEEEE. Trimming cost V 0 bases and J 8 bases, with 14 bases left between them. The CDR3 has 14 amino acids. The CDR3 bases are TGTGCCAGCAGCTTGGGGCTACCTGGCGGAGGCTACACCTTC. Its translation is CASSLGLPGGGYTF.

The rearrangement uses TRBV28 and TRBJ1-2; the match to TRBD1 covers 10 bases. With 2 bases clipped from V and 4 bases from J, the junction kept 4 bases outside the gene matches. Per the germline V gene, CDR1 is MDHEN and CDR2 is SYDVKM. This CDR3 region has 15 residues. The CDR3 DNA follows: TGTGCCAGCAGTTTACAGACAGGGGGCGGCTATGGCTACACCTTC. Its translation is CASSLQTGGGYGYTF.

This chain joins TRBV28 and TRBJ1-2; D is unclear. Germline CDR1 MDHEN, CDR2 SYDVKM. With 5 bases removed from V and 4 bases from J, the gap between germline ends came to 17 bases. The CDR3 sequence is 15 residues long. The CDR3 DNA reads TGTGCCAGCAGTCTAGAGGTTGGCCTTCTCTATGGCTACACCTTC. Amino acid sequence: CASSLEVGLLYGYTF.

This chain connects TRBV20-1 to TRBJ1-3; D unresolved. The CDR3 is 11 amino acids. Germline CDR1 DFQATT, CDR2 SNEGSKA (reference sequence). With 5 bases removed from V and 3 bases from J, the gap between germline ends came to 5 bases. The CDR3 loop reads CSARDGNTIYF. CDR3 in DNA: TGCAGTGCTCGGGATGGAAACACCATATATTTT.

The chain employs TRBV27 and TRBJ1-1; no firm D call. CDR3 length equals 14 residues. Germline values: CDR1 MNHEY, CDR2 SMNVEV (reference sequence). V lost 3 bases, J lost 6 bases, and 14 bases lay in between. CDR3 sequence (DNA): TGTGCCAGCAGTTTTAGTCTTGGGAGGGCTGAAGCTTTCTTT. Its translation: CASSFSLGRAEAFF.

V and J are TRBV9 and TRBJ2-4; 7 positions match TRBD2. Germline V lookup: CDR1 SGDLS, CDR2 YYNGEE. This CDR3 is built from 15 residues. Unmatched junction bases numbered 10, after V lost 6 bases and J lost 4 bases. The CDR3 DNA is TGTGCCAGCACGGAGGGGCTAGCGGCGAAAAACATTCAGTACTTC. This encodes CASTEGLAAKNIQYF.

This clone has only one observation. The rearrangement links TRBV7-2 to TRBJ1-1; D is uncertain. The CDR3 runs to 14 residues. Germline lookup yields CDR1 SGHTA and CDR2 FQGNSA. V lost 5 bases and J lost 11, with 21 bases in between. CDR3 region: CASSIHRERPPAFF. For the CDR3, the DNA is TGTGCCAGCAGCATCCATAGGGAGAGGCCTCCGGCTTTCTTT.

V and J are TRBV6-1 and TRBJ1-5; a weak D match, TRBD1 (6 bases). The CDR3 is 14 amino acids. V was cut by 3 bases and J by 4 bases, with 10 bases left in between. Per the germline V gene, CDR1 is MNHNS and CDR2 is SASEGT. The CDR3 region is CASSDQGMNQPQHF. CDR3 DNA sequence: TGTGCCAGCAGTGATCAGGGGATGAATCAGCCCCAGCATTTT.

J is TRBJ1-2 and V is TRBV19; D is perhaps TRBD1 (5 bases). The V gene's germline CDR1 is LNHDA and CDR2 SQIVND (reference sequence). V dropped 6 bases and J dropped 8 bases, with 16 bases sitting between them. This CDR3 has 13 residues. In DNA form, the CDR3 reads TGTGCCAGTAGCTACGAGACAGTGACCGGCTACACCTTC. Its translation: CASSYETVTGYTF.

The chain uses TRBV5-4 and TRBJ2-1; 9 bases agree with TRBD2. The CDR3 has 16 amino acids. After removal of 0 bases from V and 9 bases from J, the junction contained 10 bases not matched to a gene. Germline V gene data show CDR1 as SGHNT and CDR2 as YYREEE (reference sequence). The CDR3 region has the DNA TGTGCCAGCAGCTTGGGTGGCCTAGCGGGGAATCCTGAGCAGTTCTTC. Translating it yields CASSLGGLAGNPEQFF.

The chain combines TRBV7-9 with TRBJ1-2; TRBD1 matches at 7 bases. V shed 5 bases and J 6 bases; nucleotides not matched to a gene: 9. CDR1 and CDR2 from the germline V gene are SEHNR and FQNEAQ (reference sequence). The CDR3 totals 14 residues. The DNA of the CDR3 is TGTGCCAGCAGCAAGACAGGGCTGACGGATGGCTACACCTTC. Translating it yields CASSKTGLTDGYTF.

The count of this clone is one. This chain uses TRBV4-1 with TRBJ2-7, with D possibly matching TRBD2 (5 bases). V lost 0 bases and J 5 bases, leaving 11 bases between the germline ends. The CDR3 is 14 residues long. CDR1 and CDR2 (germline): MGHRA, YSYEKL. CDR3 coding DNA: TGCGCCAGCAGCCAAGATCGGCCGACTAACGAGCAGTACTTC. Translation gives CASSQDRPTNEQYF.

V is TRBV3-1 (or the pseudogene TRBV3-2) and J is TRBJ1-6; D is unresolved. Germline CDR1 LGHDT, CDR2 YNNKEL (reference sequence). The CDR3 has 15 amino acids. V was clipped by 3 bases and J by 7 bases, with 13 bases between them. This chain's CDR3 is CASSQGGTVNSPLHF. CDR3 in DNA: TGTGCCAGCAGCCAGGGAGGAACGGTAAATTCACCCCTCCACTTT.

The rearrangement links TRBV11-2 to TRBJ2-2; D possibly corresponds to TRBD1 (6 bases). This CDR3 has 16 amino acids. The germline gives CDR1 SGHAT, CDR2 FQNNGV. With 5 bases removed from V and 5 bases from J, the gap between germline ends came to 18 bases. CDR3 residues: CASSGVRGASTGELFF. For the CDR3, the DNA is TGTGCCAGCAGCGGAGTCAGGGGCGCGAGTACCGGGGAGCTGTTTTTT. The full variable domain, completed using reference TRBV11-2 and TRBJ2-2, is EAGVAQSPRYKIIEKRQSVAFWCNPISGHATLYWYQQILGQGPKLLIQFQNNGVVDDSQLPKDRFSAERLKGVDSTLKIQPAKLEDSAVYLCASSGVRGASTGELFFGEGSRLTVL.

The chain is built from TRBV7-8 and TRBJ1-2, with TRBD1 identical over 7 bases. The CDR3 loop spans 15 amino acids. With 5 bases clipped from V and 2 bases from J, the junction kept 8 bases outside the gene matches. Germline values: CDR1 SGHVS, CDR2 FQNEAQ. CDR3 coding DNA: TGTGCCAGCAGCCCAAGCAGGGGGACAAACTATGGCTACACCTTC. Encoded protein: CASSPSRGTNYGYTF.